This T cell receptor (beta chain) was retrieved from a study of beta chain features in type 1 diabetes. Study as a whole: Patients were similar to healthy donors in age and gender (as well as in cell yields). Researchers looked at approximately 100,000,000 sorted cells across all samples.

There are 15 residues in the CDR3. The germline V gene has CDR1 SGHRS and CDR2 YFSETQ. V was cut by 4 bases and J by 5 bases, with 13 bases left in between. A word on this clone: Its antigen is undetermined.

Overall study findings and caveats: Researchers report that Type 1 diabetes patients had moderately but significantly shorter TCRB CDR3s across all four CD4+ subsets. With patients and controls alike, PCR might favor shorter templates to an equal degree.

Reverse transcribing all isolated RNA meant expressed TCRB transcripts were sequenced. Assay: immunoSEQ multiplex PCR; the TCRdb copy retains only in-frame clones and omits some. Among about 150,000 clones listed, around 9.3% were seen once. The chain combines TRBV5-1 with TRBJ1-6; tentative D call: TRBD1 (5 bases). This TCR was sampled from a man younger than 35 in good health. Sequenced input: naive CD4+ T cells from blood. CDR3 loop: CASSPMTANNSPLHF. The CDR3 bases are TGCGCCAGCAGCCCCATGACAGCTAATAATTCACCCCTCCACTTT.